Following are 21 T cell receptor beta chains from one sample sequenced in a study of blood T cell repertoires in COVID-19 (dated by TCRdb to about 2020). Receptors were amplified or captured by the immunoSEQ multiplex PCR assay. Entries here come from immuneACCESS through TCRdb and include only in-frame sequences with V and J called. Some clones fail to appear in such tables; in the studies checked, an unresolved V gene covers under half of the shortfall, and the cause of the remainder is unknown. For this sample there are around 310,000 clones; nearly 90% appear just once. Roughly 10% of the sample is in the top ten clones. The sample taken for sequencing was PBMCs or T cells enriched from blood (not recorded which). All receptors derive from a woman aged 30 to 39 who had recovered from COVID-19.

The chain combines TRBV9 with TRBJ1-2; the match to TRBD1 covers 9 bases. The V gene end was trimmed by 4 bases and the J gene end by 6 bases; junction bases not matched to a gene: 13. This CDR3 comprises 16 residues. Germline V gives CDR1 SGDLS, CDR2 YYNGEE. The CDR3 nucleotides are TGTGCCAGCAGCTCCCCGAGACAGGGGGTTAGGCATGGCTACACCTTC. It encodes CASSSPRQGVRHGYTF.

This chain uses TRBV29-1 with TRBJ2-5; TRBD2 is a possible D gene (5 bases). CDR3 size: 14 residues. From germline, CDR1 is SQVTM and CDR2 ANQGSEA. V lost 4 bases and J 5 bases, leaving 17 bases between the germline ends. The CDR3 DNA is TGCAGCGTTGGGTTTGGTGGAGGTGGGGAGACCCAGTACTTC. Amino acid sequence: CSVGFGGGGETQYF.

V usage is TRBV2 and J usage is TRBJ2-3; 14 bases line up with TRBD2. Germline trimming cut 3 bases from V and 4 bases from J; bases unmatched to any gene: 0. CDR1 SNHLY and CDR2 FYNNEI come from the germline V gene. This CDR3 spans 15 amino acids. The CDR3 coding sequence is TGTGCCAGCAGTGAGGGACTAGCGGGAGCAGATACGCAGTATTTT. Protein sequence: CASSEGLAGADTQYF.

The V call is TRBV5-1, the J call TRBJ1-2; 9 bases line up with TRBD1. There are 15 residues in the CDR3. J was trimmed by 5 bases and V by 0 bases; bases with no gene match: 5. Germline assignment: CDR1 SGHRS and CDR2 YFSETQ. The CDR3 DNA is TGCGCCAGCAGCTTGGGAACGGGACAGGGTTATGGCTACACCTTC. Translating it yields CASSLGTGQGYGYTF.

V and J are TRBV11-2 and TRBJ2-2; perhaps TRBD2 as D (5 bases). Trimming removed 5 bases from V and 0 bases from J, with 16 bases in between. The CDR3 consists of 17 residues. Per the germline V gene, CDR1 is SGHAT and CDR2 is FQNNGV. CDR3 sequence reads: CASSPLRRAPNTGELFF. The CDR3, as DNA: TGTGCCAGCAGCCCCCTGAGGCGGGCCCCGAACACCGGGGAGCTGTTTTTT.

This chain uses TRBV30 with TRBJ1-2; D is perhaps TRBD1 (6 bases). This CDR3 region has 12 residues. V was shortened by 1 base and J by 5 bases, with 8 bases between the two germline ends. Per germline, CDR1 GTSNPN and CDR2 SVGIG (reference sequence). DNA of the CDR3: TGTGCCTGGAGTGGGACAGCATATGGCTACACCTTC. Protein sequence: CAWSGTAYGYTF.

The rearrangement joins TRBV5-1 to TRBJ2-1; 7 nucleotides match TRBD1. CDR3 length: 17 residues. The junction had 11 bases not matched to a gene; V was cut back by 4 bases and J by 1 base. CDR1 SGHRS and CDR2 YFSETQ come from the germline V gene. The CDR3 loop reads CASSPPVTGVSYNEQFF. The CDR3 DNA follows: TGCGCCAGCAGCCCCCCAGTCACAGGGGTTTCCTACAATGAGCAGTTCTTC.

A note on this clone: Other nucleotide sequences in the sample specify the same CDR3. The V call is TRBV19, the J call TRBJ1-1, with D unresolved. Germline-derived CDR1 and CDR2 are LNHDA and SQIVND (reference sequence). This CDR3 region has 12 residues. V dropped 3 bases and J dropped 1 base, with 3 bases sitting between them. This chain's CDR3 is CASSMRNTEAFF. Written as DNA, the CDR3 is TGTGCCAGTAGTATGCGGAACACTGAAGCTTTCTTT.

CDR3 sequence reads: CASSLVVGVTHEQYF. CDR3 coding DNA: TGTGCCAGCAGCTTAGTGGTGGGAGTGACTCACGAGCAGTACTTC. The chain joins TRBV7-2 to TRBJ2-7, with D maybe TRBD2 (5 bases). Germline lookup yields CDR1 SGHTA and CDR2 FQGNSA. The CDR3 is made up of 15 amino acids. V lost 1 base to trimming and J lost 5 bases, with 15 bases between them.

The chain joins TRBV30 to TRBJ2-7; 8 nucleotides line up with TRBD2. Germline V gives CDR1 GTSNPN, CDR2 SVGIG (reference sequence). Trimming cost V 1 base and J 4 bases; bases outside gene matches: 6. The CDR3 length is 14 residues. The chain's CDR3 is CAWSELADPYEQYF. CDR3 DNA sequence: TGTGCCTGGAGTGAACTAGCGGACCCGTACGAGCAGTACTTC.

The chain has TRBV5-6 and TRBJ2-7; weak D call: TRBD1 (6 bases). The V end lost 4 bases, the J end lost 1 base, and 9 bases lay between the germline ends. Germline values: CDR1 SGHDT, CDR2 YYEEEE. The CDR3 contains 13 residues. The CDR3 spells CASSLDRSYEQYF. CDR3 coding DNA: TGTGCCAGCAGCCTCGACAGGTCCTACGAGCAGTACTTC.

The chain carries TRBV5-1 and TRBJ2-5; 12 bases line up with TRBD1. The CDR3 spans 15 residues. CDR1 and CDR2 from the germline V gene are SGHRS and YFSETQ. With 3 bases clipped from V and 5 bases from J, the junction kept 5 bases outside the gene matches. CDR3 bases: TGCGCCAGCAGCTCGGCCGGGACAGGGGGCGAGACCCAGTACTTC. Translating it yields CASSSAGTGGETQYF.

J is TRBJ2-3 and V is TRBV27, with a tentative D call TRBD2 (6 bases). The CDR3 runs to 14 residues. Germline V gene lookup returns CDR1 MNHEY and CDR2 SMNVEV (reference sequence). V gave up 2 bases and J gave up 6 bases, with 12 bases separating them. The CDR3 region has the DNA TGTGCCAGCAGTTTAAAACGGGAGCATGATACGCAGTATTTT. Translation: CASSLKREHDTQYF.

The chain has TRBV5-1 and TRBJ2-6; the match to TRBD2 covers 8 bases. The junction had 13 bases not matched to a gene; V was cut back by 5 bases and J by 3 bases. Germline assignment: CDR1 SGHRS and CDR2 YFSETQ. The CDR3 extends over 18 amino acids. The CDR3 DNA reads TGCGCCAGCAGTCAAAAACCGGGACTAGTTGTTGGGGCCAACGTCCTGACTTTC. This encodes CASSQKPGLVVGANVLTF.

V usage is TRBV12-3 or TRBV12-4 and J usage is TRBJ1-1; D gene unclear. V shed 5 bases and J shed 0 bases, with 7 bases lying between them. CDR3 length equals 13 residues. The DNA of the CDR3 is TGTGCCAGCAGTCAGACTCTGAACACTGAAGCTTTCTTT. Amino acids: CASSQTLNTEAFF.

V usage is TRBV27 and J usage is TRBJ2-1; possibly TRBD2 for D (6 bases). The CDR3 loop spans 14 amino acids. Germline V gene sequence: CDR1 MNHEY, CDR2 SMNVEV (reference sequence). V lost 4 bases and J lost 0, with 7 bases in between. The CDR3 DNA reads as TGTGCCAGCAGTTACGGGAGCTCCTACAATGAGCAGTTCTTC. It translates to CASSYGSSYNEQFF.

The rearrangement links TRBV28 to TRBJ2-6; 8 nucleotides line up with TRBD1. From germline, CDR1 is MDHEN and CDR2 SYDVKM. CDR3 length equals 20 residues. V shed 5 bases and J 4 bases; nucleotides not matched to a gene: 19. The CDR3 region has the DNA TGTGCCAGCAGTGCTATACGATATGGACAGGGCCGAGGCGGGGCCAACGTCCTGACTTTC. As protein: CASSAIRYGQGRGGANVLTF. Full variable domain (outside the CDR3, taken from reference TRBV28 and TRBJ2-6): DVKVTQSSRYLVKRTGEKVFLECVQDMDHENMFWYRQDPGLGLRLIYFSYDVKMKEKGDIPEGYSVSREKKERFSLILESASTNQTSMYLCASSAIRYGQGRGGANVLTFGAGSRLTVL.

Regarding this clone: The junction and the germline gene differ at one end; a read error may be behind it. V is TRBV6-5 and J is TRBJ2-1, with D tentatively TRBD2 (6 bases). CDR3 length equals 14 residues. Germline V CDR1 and CDR2: MNHEY, SVGAGI. The CDR3 here is CASSDSGLYNEQFF. CDR3 DNA sequence: TGTGCCAGCAGTGACTCAGGACTATACAATGAGCAGTTCTTC.

CDR3 sequence reads: CASSFSGGQGRYEQYF. CDR3 DNA sequence: TGTGCCAGCAGCTTTAGCGGCGGACAGGGGAGATACGAGCAGTACTTC. V usage is TRBV5-6 and J usage is TRBJ2-7; TRBD1 agrees at 9 bases. Germline V gene data show CDR1 as SGHDT and CDR2 as YYEEEE. This CDR3 contains 16 residues. V trimming: 2 bases; J trimming: 4 bases; junction bases outside the gene matches: 10.

The CDR3 sequence is CASSQAGGRALSYNEQFF. CDR3 in DNA: TGCGCCAGCAGCCAAGCCGGCGGGAGGGCCTTATCCTACAATGAGCAGTTCTTC. The genes are TRBV4-3 and TRBJ2-1; 9 nucleotides align to TRBD2. J was trimmed by 1 base and V by 1 base; bases with no gene match: 8. Germline CDR1 and CDR2: LGHNA and YSLEER. This CDR3 comprises 18 residues.

As DNA, the CDR3 is TGTGCCAGCAGTTTACAGGGGGGAGGCTACACCTTC. It encodes CASSLQGGGYTF. This chain joins TRBV6-5 and TRBJ1-2; TRBD1 agrees at 8 bases. Trimming took 4 bases from V and 8 from J; bases not matched to a gene: 3. This CDR3 region has 12 residues. Germline-derived CDR1 and CDR2 are MNHEY and SVGAGI.